The clone carrying this T cell receptor beta chain was counted once. The antigen is undetermined. The source of the sample is a study of OX40 agonist ivuxolimab in advanced cancers. On the study more broadly: Three patients showed partial responses: one hepatocellular carcinoma and two cutaneous melanoma cases. Study outcomes and limitations: Partly responding patients at 0.1-3.0 mg/kg showed some of the smallest clonal expansion. Antigen specificity was not determined for the expanded peripheral T cells.

Looked up from germline, CDR1 is SGHRS and CDR2 is YFSETQ. Unmatched junction bases numbered 10, after V lost 7 bases and J lost 5 bases. The CDR3 runs 15 residues. Repertoires were generated with immunoSEQ multiplex PCR, while TCRdb's copy carries only in-frame clones and drops some. The data hold about 21,000 clones, with 84% observed a single time. The sequence was obtained from an adult with an advanced solid tumor such as melanoma, head and neck, liver or kidney cancer. The source was CD4+ or CD8+ T cells sorted from blood, collected in a trial of the OX40 agonist ivuxolimab. The chain uses TRBV5-1 and TRBJ2-2; TRBD2 agrees at 8 bases. The CDR3 reads CASRSPGLVTGELFF. The CDR3 nucleotides read TGCGCCAGCCGATCGCCGGGACTAGTAACCGGGGAGCTGTTTTTT.